This TCR beta chain emerged from a study of T cells in Graves' hyperthyroidism and ophthalmopathy. Researchers took RNA transcripts and amplified the TCR beta CDR3 regions from them. TCR CDR3 regions were first amplified by RT-PCR with HTBI primers. TCRdb re-analysed the multiplex PCR reads in MiXCR, keeping a single row per CDR3 protein. The sample holds almost 500,000 distinct CDR3 sequences, roughly 22% seen once. V was trimmed by 3 bases and J by 6 bases, leaving 17 bases between them. The germline CDR1 and CDR2 sequences are SGHTA and FQGNSA. There are 15 residues in the CDR3. On this clonotype: What it binds is unknown.

General study points: The blood repertoire included most of the expanded thyroid clonotypes above 0.001.

Exclusion criteria comprised uncontrolled infection, other autoimmune disease, pregnancy or lactation. The study based diagnoses on clinical symptoms, serum thyroxine and TRAb, thyroid ultrasound and orbital computed tomography. Out of less than 12 ml of fresh peripheral blood came the PBMCs. Source material: blood. This receptor was identified in an older woman with Graves' ophthalmopathy. The chain uses TRBV7-2 and TRBJ1-2; tentatively, D is TRBD1 (5 bases). The CDR3 loop is CASSFFTALGDGYTF. The CDR3 DNA sequence: TGTGCCAGCAGCTTTTTCACGGCGCTGGGGGATGGCTACACCTTC.